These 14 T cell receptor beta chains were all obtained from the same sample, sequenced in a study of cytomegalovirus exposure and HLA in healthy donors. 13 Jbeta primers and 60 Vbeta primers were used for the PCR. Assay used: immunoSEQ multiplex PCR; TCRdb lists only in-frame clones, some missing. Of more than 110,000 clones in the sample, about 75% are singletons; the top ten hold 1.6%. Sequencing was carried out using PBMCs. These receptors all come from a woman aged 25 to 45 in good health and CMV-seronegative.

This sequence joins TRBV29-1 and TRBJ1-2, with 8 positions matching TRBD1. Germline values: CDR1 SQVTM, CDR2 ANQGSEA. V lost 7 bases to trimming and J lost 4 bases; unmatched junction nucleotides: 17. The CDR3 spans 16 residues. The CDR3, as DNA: TGCAGCGCCGACCCCATGGACAGGGCGGTTACCTATGGCTACACCTTC. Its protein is CSADPMDRAVTYGYTF.

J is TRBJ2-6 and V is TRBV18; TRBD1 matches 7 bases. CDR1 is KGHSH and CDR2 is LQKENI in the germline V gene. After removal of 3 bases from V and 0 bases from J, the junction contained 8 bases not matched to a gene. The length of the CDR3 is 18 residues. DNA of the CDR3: TGTGCCAGCTCACCGCGACAGGGTGGGACCTCTGGGGCCAACGTCCTGACTTTC. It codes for CASSPRQGGTSGANVLTF.

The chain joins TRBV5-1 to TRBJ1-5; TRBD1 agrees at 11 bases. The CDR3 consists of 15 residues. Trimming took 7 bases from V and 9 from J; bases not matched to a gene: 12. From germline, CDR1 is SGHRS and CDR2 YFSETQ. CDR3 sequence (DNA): TGCGCCAGCCGTCCCGGGACAGGGGGAGGACGGCCCCAGCATTTT. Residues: CASRPGTGGGRPQHF. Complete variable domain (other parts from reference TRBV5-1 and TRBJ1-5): KAGVTQTPRYLIKTRGQQVTLSCSPISGHRSVSWYQQTPGQGLQFLFEYFSETQRNKGNFPGRFSGRQFSNSRSEMNVSTLELGDSALYLCASRPGTGGGRPQHFGDGTRLSIL.

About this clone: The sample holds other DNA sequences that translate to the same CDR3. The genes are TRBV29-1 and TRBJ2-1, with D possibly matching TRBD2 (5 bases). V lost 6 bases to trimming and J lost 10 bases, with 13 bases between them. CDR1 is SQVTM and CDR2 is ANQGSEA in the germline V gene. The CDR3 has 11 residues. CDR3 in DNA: TGCAGCGTCCGCGAGGCGGGCGAGCAGTTCTTC. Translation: CSVREAGEQFF.

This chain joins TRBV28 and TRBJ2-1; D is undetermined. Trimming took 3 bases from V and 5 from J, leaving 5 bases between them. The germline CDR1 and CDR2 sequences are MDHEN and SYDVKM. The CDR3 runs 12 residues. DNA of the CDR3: TGTGCCAGCAGTTTGGCCAACAATGAGCAGTTCTTC. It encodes CASSLANNEQFF.

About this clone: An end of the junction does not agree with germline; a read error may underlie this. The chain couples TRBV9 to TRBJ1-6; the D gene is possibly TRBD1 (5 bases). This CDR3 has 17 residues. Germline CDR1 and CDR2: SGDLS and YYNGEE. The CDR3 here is CAGSVEEGDPYNSPLHF. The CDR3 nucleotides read TGTGCCGGCAGCGTAGAGGAAGGGGATCCCTATAATTCACCCCTCCACTTT.

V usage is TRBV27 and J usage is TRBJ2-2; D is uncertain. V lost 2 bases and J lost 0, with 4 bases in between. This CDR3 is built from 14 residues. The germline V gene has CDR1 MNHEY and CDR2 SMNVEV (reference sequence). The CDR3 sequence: CASSLTPNTGELFF. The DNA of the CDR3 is TGTGCCAGCAGTTTAACTCCGAACACCGGGGAGCTGTTTTTT.

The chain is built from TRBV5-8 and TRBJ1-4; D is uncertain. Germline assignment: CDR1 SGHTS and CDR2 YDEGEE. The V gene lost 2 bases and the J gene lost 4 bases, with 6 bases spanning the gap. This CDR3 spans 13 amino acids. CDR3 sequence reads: CASSLFSNEKLFF. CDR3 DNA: TGTGCCAGCAGCTTATTCAGTAATGAAAAACTGTTTTTT.

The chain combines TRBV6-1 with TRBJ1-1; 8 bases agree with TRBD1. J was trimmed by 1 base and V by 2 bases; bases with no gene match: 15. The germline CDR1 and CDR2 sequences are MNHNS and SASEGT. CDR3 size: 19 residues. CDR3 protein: CASSEPYQGARSGNTEAFF. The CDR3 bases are TGTGCCAGCAGTGAACCCTATCAGGGGGCGAGGAGTGGGAACACTGAAGCTTTCTTT.

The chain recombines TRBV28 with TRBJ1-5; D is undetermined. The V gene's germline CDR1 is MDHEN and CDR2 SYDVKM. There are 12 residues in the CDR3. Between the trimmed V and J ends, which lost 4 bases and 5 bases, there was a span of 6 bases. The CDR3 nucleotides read TGTGCCAGCAGTTCGACTTATCAGCCCCAGCATTTT. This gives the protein CASSSTYQPQHF.

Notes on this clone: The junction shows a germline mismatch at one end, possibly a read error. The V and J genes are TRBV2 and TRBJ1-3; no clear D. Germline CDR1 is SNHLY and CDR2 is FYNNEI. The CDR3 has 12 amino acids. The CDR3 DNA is TGTGCCAGTGCGGGGTCTGGAAACACCACATATTTT. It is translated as CASAGSGNTTYF.

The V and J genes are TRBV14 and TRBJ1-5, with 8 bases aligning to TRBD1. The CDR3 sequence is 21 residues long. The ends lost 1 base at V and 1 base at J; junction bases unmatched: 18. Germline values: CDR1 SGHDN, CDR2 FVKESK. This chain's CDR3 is CASSQVRRQGRALRSNQPQHF. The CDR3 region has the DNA TGTGCCAGCAGCCAAGTGAGAAGACAGGGGAGGGCACTTAGGAGCAATCAGCCCCAGCATTTT.

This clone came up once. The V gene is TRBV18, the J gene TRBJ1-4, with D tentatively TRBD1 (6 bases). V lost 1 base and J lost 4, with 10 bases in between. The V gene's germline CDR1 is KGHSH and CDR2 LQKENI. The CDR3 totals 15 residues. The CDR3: CASSPREGVNEKLFF. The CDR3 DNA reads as TGTGCCAGCTCACCACGTGAGGGGGTTAATGAAAAACTGTTTTTT. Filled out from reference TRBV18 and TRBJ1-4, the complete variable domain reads NAGVMQNPRHLVRRRGQEARLRCSPMKGHSHVYWYRQLPEEGLKFMVYLQKENIIDESGMPKERFSAEFPKEGPSILRIQQVVRGDSAAYFCASSPREGVNEKLFFGSGTQLSVL.

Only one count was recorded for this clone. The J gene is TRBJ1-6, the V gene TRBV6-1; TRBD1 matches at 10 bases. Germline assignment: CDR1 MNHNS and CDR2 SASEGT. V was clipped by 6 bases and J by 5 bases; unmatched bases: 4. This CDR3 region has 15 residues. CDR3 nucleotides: TGTGCCAGCAGGCGGACAGGGGGGGATAATTCACCCCTCCACTTT. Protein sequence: CASRRTGGDNSPLHF.